This entry describes one T cell receptor (beta chain). Its specificity is unknown. These data belong to a study of cytomegalovirus exposure and HLA in healthy donors. Study-wide findings and caveats: Among the CMV-associated chains, a few were confirmed in vitro as specific for CMV antigens.

The V segment lost 6 bases and the J segment 6 bases; nucleotides outside the gene matches: 6. Germline CDR1 and CDR2: SNHLY and FYNNEI. The length of the CDR3 is 14 residues. A multiplex PCR was run with 60 Vbeta primers and 13 Jbeta primers. Measured with immunoSEQ multiplex PCR; TCRdb has only the in-frame clones, and not every one. The sample carries some 270,000 clones, about 80% recorded once. The receptor was derived from a girl aged 2 to 9 in good health and CMV-seronegative. The chain employs TRBV2 and TRBJ1-5, with 9 nucleotides matching TRBD1. Sequencing was carried out using PBMCs. DNA for the CDR3: TGTGCCAGCAGGGACAGGGGTTATTTTCAGCCCCAGCATTTT. Its translation is CASRDRGYFQPQHF.